This T cell receptor (beta chain) appears in the sequencing data of a study of T-cell memory formation after mild COVID-19. Findings and caveats of the study: Shrinking CD4+ clones were chiefly CM and EM; CD8+ ones were chiefly EMRA.

This clonotype was detected only a few times. Its antigen is not identified. From the 5' RACE reads, TCRdb called clonotypes with MiXCR, one entry per CDR3 protein. The top ten hold approximately 8.4% of the sample, which has fewer than 650,000 distinct CDR3 sequences, roughly 22% seen once. Trimming removed 5 bases from V and 1 base from J; junction bases left unmatched: 8. The CDR3 contains 16 residues. The germline V gene encodes CDR1 SGHRS and CDR2 YFSETQ. The sequenced material came from PBMCs or a T cell subset sorted from them (not recorded which). This clonotype was obtained from an adult woman who had mild COVID-19 (a few samples of this study predate the infection). Cell type and time point are not known. This chain uses TRBV5-1 with TRBJ2-2, with TRBD2 identical over 7 bases. This CDR3 reads CASRKRTSMNTGELFF. The CDR3 DNA is TGCGCCAGCAGAAAAAGGACTAGTATGAACACCGGGGAGCTGTTTTTT.